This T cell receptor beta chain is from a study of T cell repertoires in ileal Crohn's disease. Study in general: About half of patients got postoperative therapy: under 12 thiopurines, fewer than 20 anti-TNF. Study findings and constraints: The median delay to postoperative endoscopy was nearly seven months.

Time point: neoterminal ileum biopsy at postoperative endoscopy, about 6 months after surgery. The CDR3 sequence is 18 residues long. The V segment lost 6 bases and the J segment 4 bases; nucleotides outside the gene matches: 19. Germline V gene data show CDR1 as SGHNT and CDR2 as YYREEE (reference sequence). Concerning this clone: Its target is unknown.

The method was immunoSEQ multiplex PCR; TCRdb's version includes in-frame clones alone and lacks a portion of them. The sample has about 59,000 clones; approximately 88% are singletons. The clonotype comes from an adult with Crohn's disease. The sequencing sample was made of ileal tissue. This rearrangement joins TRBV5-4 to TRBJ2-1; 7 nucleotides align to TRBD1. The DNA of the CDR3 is TGTGCCAGCACCACCGGATCGAGACAGGGCCTATCATACAATGAGCAGTTCTTC. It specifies CASTTGSRQGLSYNEQFF.